This passage covers 28 T cell receptor beta chains from one sample sequenced in a study of T cell repertoires in cytomegalovirus infection. TCRdb analysed the reads with MiXCR anew, one entry per CDR3 protein. The data hold 210,000 or so distinct CDR3 sequences, with 6% to 8% observed a single time. The source material was PBMCs. These receptors all come from a human donor in good health (CMV status not recorded). Some clones in this sample may be carry-over from other donors' samples.

The table lists this clonotype with many counts. The chain uses TRBV7-2 and TRBJ2-3; 13 positions agree with TRBD2. Germline V gene lookup returns CDR1 SGHTA and CDR2 FQGNSA. V shed 5 bases and J 1 base; nucleotides not matched to a gene: 6. This CDR3 spans 17 amino acids. Here the CDR3 reads CASSLLAGGQGTDTQYF. DNA of the CDR3: TGTGCCAGCAGCCTACTAGCGGGGGGGCAGGGCACAGATACGCAGTATTTT.

V is TRBV30 and J is TRBJ1-6; D gene unclear. The germline V and J ends were trimmed by 4 bases and 9 bases, with 10 bases remaining between them. The CDR3 covers 12 residues. Germline V gene data show CDR1 as GTSNPN and CDR2 as SVGIG (reference sequence). The CDR3 protein is CAWKEGRSPLHF. DNA of the CDR3: TGTGCCTGGAAGGAGGGTCGTTCACCCCTCCACTTT.

This clonotype occurred many times. The chain combines TRBV19 with TRBJ1-5; the match to TRBD1 covers 12 bases. J was trimmed by 6 bases and V by 4 bases; bases with no gene match: 4. Germline V gives CDR1 LNHDA, CDR2 SQIVND (reference sequence). The CDR3 extends over 15 amino acids. The CDR3 DNA is TGTGCCAGTAGTAAACCGGGACAGGGGGCTCAGCCCCAGCATTTT. Residues: CASSKPGQGAQPQHF.

Ten or more counts support this clonotype. As DNA, the CDR3 is TGTGCCAGCAGCTTGGGTGACAGGGTAGTTAACTATGGCTACACCTTC. It encodes CASSLGDRVVNYGYTF. The chain joins TRBV5-5 to TRBJ1-2; 7 bases map to TRBD1. V lost 0 bases to trimming and J lost 1 base; unmatched junction nucleotides: 6. CDR3 size: 16 residues. The germline CDR1 and CDR2 sequences are SGHKS and YYEKEE (reference sequence).

This clonotype was seen ten or more times. The genes are TRBV6-2 or TRBV6-3 and TRBJ2-3; 9 bases match TRBD1. In germline, CDR1 is MNHEY, CDR2 SVGEGT. Trimming at V came to 4 bases and at J to 3 bases, leaving 8 bases not matched to a gene. The CDR3 sequence is 16 residues long. CDR3 loop: CASSFPGTGRTDTQYF. Written as DNA, the CDR3 is TGTGCCAGCAGTTTTCCGGGGACAGGGAGGACAGATACGCAGTATTTT.

This clonotype came up many times. V gene TRBV5-1 combines with J gene TRBJ2-3, with 7 bases lining up with TRBD1. Looked up from germline, CDR1 is SGHRS and CDR2 is YFSETQ. The CDR3 runs 16 residues. V was clipped by 3 bases and J by 4 bases; unmatched bases: 11. The CDR3 protein is CASSSPTGRLADTQYF. CDR3 in DNA: TGCGCCAGCAGCTCACCGACAGGGCGTTTAGCAGATACGCAGTATTTT.

This clonotype was recorded at least ten times. V usage is TRBV4-2 and J usage is TRBJ1-4; D might be TRBD1 (5 bases). Germline V gene lookup returns CDR1 LGHNA and CDR2 YNFKEQ. V lost 4 bases to trimming and J lost 3 bases, with 12 bases between them. This CDR3 is 15 amino acids long. DNA of the CDR3: TGTGCCAGCAGCCTTTCGGGACCGCCTAATGAAAAACTGTTTTTT. Protein product: CASSLSGPPNEKLFF.

The chain carries TRBV20-1 and TRBJ1-1; D unresolved. Trimming left V 3 bases short and J 4 bases short, with 15 bases between. Germline V gene lookup returns CDR1 DFQATT and CDR2 SNEGSKA (reference sequence). The length of the CDR3 is 14 residues. The CDR3 here is CSARVWGEPTEAFF. The CDR3 DNA follows: TGCAGTGCTAGGGTCTGGGGAGAGCCCACTGAAGCTTTCTTT.

In its sample, this clonotype was seen many times. V usage is TRBV30 and J usage is TRBJ1-2; D gene unclear. CDR1 and CDR2 from the germline V gene are GTSNPN and SVGIG (reference sequence). The CDR3 runs 12 residues. With 7 bases removed from V and 4 bases from J, the gap between germline ends came to 13 bases. Here the CDR3 DNA reads TGTGCCTCCCCCGGGAGCGGCTATGGCTACACCTTC. It encodes CASPGSGYGYTF.

This clonotype was seen ten or more times. This chain uses TRBV29-1 with TRBJ1-2; the D is unclear. The CDR3 covers 11 residues. Deletions cut 4 bases from V and 6 bases from J, with 9 bases between. Germline loops: CDR1 SQVTM, CDR2 ANQGSEA. The CDR3 DNA sequence: TGCAGCGTTGGACACAGAGATGGCTACACCTTC. Residues: CSVGHRDGYTF.

This chain joins TRBV5-1 and TRBJ2-7; 13 bases agree with TRBD2. Germline V gene data show CDR1 as SGHRS and CDR2 as YFSETQ. This CDR3 is built from 16 residues. V was pared by 3 bases and J by 0 bases, with 3 bases of the junction left unmatched. Here the CDR3 reads CASSWGLAGSSYEQYF. The CDR3 coding sequence is TGCGCCAGCAGCTGGGGACTAGCGGGGAGCTCCTACGAGCAGTACTTC.

This clonotype was seen at least ten times. The V gene is TRBV20-1, the J gene TRBJ2-5; D not resolved. The germline V gene has CDR1 DFQATT and CDR2 SNEGSKA (reference sequence). V gave up 3 bases and J gave up 5 bases, with 7 bases separating them. There are 11 residues in the CDR3. Here the CDR3 DNA reads TGCAGTGCTAGTAATGGGGAGACCCAGTACTTC. Translated, it gives CSASNGETQYF.

This clonotype was observed a few times. The chain links TRBV20-1 to TRBJ2-5; 8 bases are shared with TRBD2. The V gene's germline CDR1 is DFQATT and CDR2 SNEGSKA (reference sequence). This CDR3 has 12 amino acids. V was pared by 4 bases and J by 6 bases, with 4 bases of the junction left unmatched. The CDR3 nucleotides are TGCAGTGCTACCGGGACTAGGAAGACCCAGTACTTC. It yields the protein CSATGTRKTQYF.

This clonotype was observed at least ten times. The chain links TRBV6-5 to TRBJ1-2; 7 bases are shared with TRBD1. This CDR3 has 13 residues. J was trimmed by 11 bases and V by 0 bases; bases with no gene match: 6. CDR1 MNHEY and CDR2 SVGAGI come from the germline V gene. In DNA, the CDR3 is TGTGCCAGCAGTTACTCGAGACAGGGAGGGTACACCTTC. It specifies CASSYSRQGGYTF.

In this sample, this clonotype turned up many times. V usage is TRBV20-1 and J usage is TRBJ2-5, with 13 bases matching TRBD2. V trimming: 6 bases; J trimming: 0 bases; junction bases outside the gene matches: 4. Germline V CDR1 and CDR2: DFQATT, SNEGSKA (reference sequence). The CDR3 consists of 15 residues. The chain's CDR3 is CSARLAGGDQETQYF. Written as DNA, the CDR3 is TGCAGTGCAAGACTAGCGGGGGGAGACCAAGAGACCCAGTACTTC.

The chain carries TRBV28 and TRBJ2-1; the D is unclear. The CDR3 sequence is 11 residues long. Germline V gives CDR1 MDHEN, CDR2 SYDVKM. The V gene lost 3 bases and the J gene lost 5 bases, with 2 bases spanning the gap. In DNA form, the CDR3 reads TGTGCCAGCAGTTTGAACAATGAGCAGTTCTTC. Translated, it gives CASSLNNEQFF.

This clonotype was recorded a few times. The chain links TRBV2 to TRBJ2-7; 15 bases fit TRBD2. Per the germline V gene, CDR1 is SNHLY and CDR2 is FYNNEI. Losses at the gene ends were 6 bases for V and 5 bases for J; bases not matched to a gene: 5. This CDR3 spans 15 amino acids. In DNA form, the CDR3 reads TGTGCCAGCAGGCTGGGACTAGCGGGGGGAAACGAGCAGTACTTC. This codes for CASRLGLAGGNEQYF.

This clonotype was observed many times. The rearrangement joins TRBV18 to TRBJ1-1; D is unresolved. Trimming took 3 bases from V and 2 from J, leaving 13 bases between them. Germline CDR1 KGHSH, CDR2 LQKENI. The CDR3 loop spans 15 amino acids. In DNA, the CDR3 is TGTGCCAGCTCACCCGCCCACGGCTCAAACACTGAAGCTTTCTTT. Protein sequence: CASSPAHGSNTEAFF.

The chain employs TRBV15 and TRBJ2-7; the match to TRBD2 covers 10 bases. The CDR3 is made up of 15 amino acids. Germline-derived CDR1 and CDR2 are LNHNV and YYDKDF (reference sequence). After removal of 0 bases from V and 2 bases from J, the junction contained 1 base not matched to a gene. The CDR3 DNA is TGTGCCACCAGCAGAGAGGGGACTAGCGCCTACGAGCAGTACTTC. It is translated as CATSREGTSAYEQYF.

At least ten counts were recorded for this clonotype. The rearrangement joins TRBV7-8 to TRBJ2-4, with 9 bases aligning to TRBD2. V gave up 5 bases and J gave up 0 bases; unmatched junction bases: 11. This CDR3 has 18 amino acids. Germline CDR1 and CDR2: SGHVS and FQNEAQ. CDR3 nucleotide sequence: TGTGCCAGCAGCCCCTCCGGTAGCGGGGGATTAGCCAAAAACATTCAGTACTTC. It translates to CASSPSGSGGLAKNIQYF.

This clonotype turned up a few times. The chain employs TRBV5-4 and TRBJ1-2; the match to TRBD1 covers 7 bases. This CDR3 has 13 amino acids. After removal of 5 bases from V and 3 bases from J, the junction contained 4 bases not matched to a gene. Germline CDR1 is SGHNT and CDR2 is YYREEE (reference sequence). CDR3 nucleotides: TGTGCCAGCAGTAACCAGGGGGACTATGGCTACACCTTC. Translated: CASSNQGDYGYTF. Supplemented by reference TRBV5-4 and TRBJ1-2, the full variable domain reads ETGVTQSPTHLIKTRGQQVTLRCSSQSGHNTVSWYQQALGQGPQFIFQYYREEENGRGNFPPRFSGLQFPNYSSELNVNALELDDSALYLCASSNQGDYGYTFGSGTRLTVV.

In its sample, this clonotype was seen many times. The rearrangement uses TRBV15 and TRBJ1-1; no definite D call. Germline V gene data show CDR1 as LNHNV and CDR2 as YYDKDF (reference sequence). V was clipped by 1 base and J by 4 bases, with 7 bases between them. This CDR3 is 13 amino acids long. The CDR3 protein is CATSRVLPTEAFF. The DNA for the CDR3 is TGTGCCACCAGCAGAGTCTTGCCCACTGAAGCTTTCTTT.

This clonotype was seen repeatedly, ten times or more. The rearrangement joins TRBV7-9 to TRBJ1-4; D gene ambiguous. Germline CDR1 SEHNR, CDR2 FQNEAQ (reference sequence). V lost 4 bases, J lost 5 bases, and 8 bases lay in between. This CDR3 has 13 amino acids. The chain's CDR3 is CASSSTRNEKLFF. The DNA for the CDR3 is TGTGCCAGCAGCTCGACCCGGAATGAAAAACTGTTTTTT.

The V and J genes are TRBV19 and TRBJ2-1; TRBD2 matches at 9 bases. The CDR3 covers 15 residues. The V gene's germline CDR1 is LNHDA and CDR2 SQIVND (reference sequence). Trimming cost V 4 bases and J 3 bases; bases outside gene matches: 4. The CDR3 nucleotides read TGTGCCAGTAGTAGGCTAGCGGGGATCTACAATGAGCAGTTCTTC. This encodes CASSRLAGIYNEQFF.

In its sample, this clonotype was seen many times. V usage is TRBV7-2 and J usage is TRBJ1-6; TRBD1 matches at 7 bases. The CDR3 loop spans 11 amino acids. J lost 14 bases, V lost 6 bases, and 4 bases had no gene match. The germline CDR1 and CDR2 sequences are SGHTA and FQGNSA. The CDR3 here is CASRRDSTLHF. The CDR3 region has the DNA TGTGCCAGCAGAAGGGACAGCACCCTCCACTTT.

This clonotype was detected many times. CDR3 sequence reads: CASGTGGLGQPQHF. In nucleotides, the CDR3 is TGTGCCAGCGGGACAGGGGGCTTGGGTCAGCCCCAGCATTTT. The V call is TRBV12-3 or TRBV12-4, the J call TRBJ1-5; 12 bases line up with TRBD1. The CDR3 loop spans 14 amino acids. V shed 8 bases, J shed 6 bases, and the junction held 5 bases outside the gene matches.

At least ten counts were recorded for this clonotype. The chain is built from TRBV11-2 and TRBJ2-3; 14 bases map to TRBD2. V lost 5 bases, J lost 6 bases, and 19 bases stayed unmatched. CDR1 SGHAT and CDR2 FQNNGV come from the germline V gene. CDR3 size: 20 residues. CDR3 coding DNA: TGTGCCAGCAGCACCCGACCCTCCTCCGGGACTAGCGGGGGCTTGGATACGCAGTATTTT. Translated, it gives CASSTRPSSGTSGGLDTQYF.

This clonotype was picked up many times. The V and J genes are TRBV28 and TRBJ1-2; D is possibly TRBD1 (5 bases). V was clipped by 5 bases and J by 7 bases, with 11 bases between them. Germline CDR1 and CDR2: MDHEN and SYDVKM. The length of the CDR3 is 12 residues. In DNA, the CDR3 is TGTGCCAGCAGTAAAGTGGGGGTTGGCTACACCTTC. The encoded protein is CASSKVGVGYTF.